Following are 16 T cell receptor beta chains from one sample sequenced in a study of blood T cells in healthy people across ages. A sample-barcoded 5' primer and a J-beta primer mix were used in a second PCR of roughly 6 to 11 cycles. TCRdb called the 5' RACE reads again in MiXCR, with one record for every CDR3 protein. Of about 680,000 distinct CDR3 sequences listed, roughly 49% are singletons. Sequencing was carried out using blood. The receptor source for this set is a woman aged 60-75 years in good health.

The chain's CDR3 is CATALLASPYNEQFF. The CDR3 bases are TGTGCCACCGCCTTGTTAGCCTCACCTTACAATGAGCAGTTCTTC. The V call is TRBV10-3, the J call TRBJ2-1; no firm D call. Trimming cost V 10 bases and J 4 bases, with 20 bases left between them. CDR1 is ENHRY, CDR2 SYGVKD, per germline. The CDR3 extends over 15 amino acids.

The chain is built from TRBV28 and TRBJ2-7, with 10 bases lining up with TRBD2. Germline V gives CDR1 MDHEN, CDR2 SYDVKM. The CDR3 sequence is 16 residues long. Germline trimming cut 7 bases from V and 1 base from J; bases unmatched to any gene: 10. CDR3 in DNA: TGTGCCAGCATGCGGCTAGCGGGGGCCCTATCCTACGAGCAGTACTTC. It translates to CASMRLAGALSYEQYF.

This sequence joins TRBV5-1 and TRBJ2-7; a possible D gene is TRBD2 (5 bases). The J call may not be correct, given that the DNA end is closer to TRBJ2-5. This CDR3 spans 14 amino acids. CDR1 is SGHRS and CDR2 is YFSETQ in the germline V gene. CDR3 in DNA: TGCGCCAGCAGCTTGGAACTAGTCAAAGAGACCCAGTACTTC. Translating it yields CASSLELVKETQYF.

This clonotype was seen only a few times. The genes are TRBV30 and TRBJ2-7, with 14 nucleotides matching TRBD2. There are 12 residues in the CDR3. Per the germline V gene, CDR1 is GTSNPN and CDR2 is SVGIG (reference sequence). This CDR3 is CGLAGGPYEQYF. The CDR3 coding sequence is TGTGGACTAGCGGGAGGGCCCTACGAGCAGTACTTC. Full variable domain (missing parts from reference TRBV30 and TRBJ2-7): SQTIHQWPATLVQPVGSPLSLECTVEGTSNPNLYWYRQAAGRGLQLLFYSVGIGQISSEVPQNLSASRPQDRQFILSSKKLLLSDSGFYLCGLAGGPYEQYFGPGTRLTVT.

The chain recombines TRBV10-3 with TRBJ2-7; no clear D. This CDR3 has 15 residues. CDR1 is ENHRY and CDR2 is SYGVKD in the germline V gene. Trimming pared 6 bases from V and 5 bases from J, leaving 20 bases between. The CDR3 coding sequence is TGTGCCATCAGCGAAAGAGGCCATGAACGGGACGAGCAGTACTTC. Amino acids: CAISERGHERDEQYF.

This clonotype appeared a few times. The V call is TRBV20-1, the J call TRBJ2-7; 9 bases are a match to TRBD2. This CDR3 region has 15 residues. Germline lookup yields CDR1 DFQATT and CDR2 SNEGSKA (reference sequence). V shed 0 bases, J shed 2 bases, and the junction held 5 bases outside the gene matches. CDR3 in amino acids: CSARDWTSDAYEQYF. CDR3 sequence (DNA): TGCAGTGCTAGAGATTGGACTAGCGATGCCTACGAGCAGTACTTC.

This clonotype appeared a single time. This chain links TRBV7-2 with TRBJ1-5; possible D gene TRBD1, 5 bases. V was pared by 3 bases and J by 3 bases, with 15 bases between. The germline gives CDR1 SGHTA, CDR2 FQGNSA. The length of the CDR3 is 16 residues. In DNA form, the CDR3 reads TGTGCCAGCAGCTTGGTTGGGGACGGGAACAATCAGCCCCAGCATTTT. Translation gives CASSLVGDGNNQPQHF.

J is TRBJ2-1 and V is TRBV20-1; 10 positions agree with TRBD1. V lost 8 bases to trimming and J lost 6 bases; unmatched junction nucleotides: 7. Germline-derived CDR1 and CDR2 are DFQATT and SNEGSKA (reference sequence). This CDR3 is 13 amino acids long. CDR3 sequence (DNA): TGCAGTATGGACAGGGGGGACGGCAATGAGCAGTTCTTC. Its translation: CSMDRGDGNEQFF.

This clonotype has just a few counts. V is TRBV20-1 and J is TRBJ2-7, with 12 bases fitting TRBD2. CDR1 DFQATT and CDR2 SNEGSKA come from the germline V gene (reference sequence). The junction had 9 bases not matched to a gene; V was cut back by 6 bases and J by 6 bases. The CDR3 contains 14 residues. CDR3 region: CSALRLAGASEQYF. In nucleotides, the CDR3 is TGCAGTGCCTTACGACTAGCGGGAGCCAGCGAGCAGTACTTC.

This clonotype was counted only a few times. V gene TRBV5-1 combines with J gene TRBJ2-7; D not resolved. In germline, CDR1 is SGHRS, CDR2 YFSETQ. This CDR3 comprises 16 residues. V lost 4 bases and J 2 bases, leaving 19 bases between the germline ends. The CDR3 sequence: CASSPLTEPGAYEQYF. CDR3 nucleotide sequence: TGCGCCAGCAGCCCCCTCACTGAACCTGGGGCCTACGAGCAGTACTTC.

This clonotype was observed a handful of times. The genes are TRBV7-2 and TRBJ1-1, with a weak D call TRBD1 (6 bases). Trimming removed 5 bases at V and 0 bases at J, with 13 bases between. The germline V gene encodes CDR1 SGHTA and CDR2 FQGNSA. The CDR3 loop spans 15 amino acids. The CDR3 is CASSPEGGLNTEAFF. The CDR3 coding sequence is TGTGCCAGCAGCCCGGAGGGGGGATTGAACACTGAAGCTTTCTTT.

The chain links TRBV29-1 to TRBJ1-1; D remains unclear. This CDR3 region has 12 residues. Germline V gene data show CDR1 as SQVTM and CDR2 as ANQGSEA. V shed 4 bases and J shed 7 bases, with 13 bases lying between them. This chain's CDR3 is CSVGETLYEAFF. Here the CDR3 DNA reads TGCAGCGTTGGAGAGACACTTTATGAAGCTTTCTTT.

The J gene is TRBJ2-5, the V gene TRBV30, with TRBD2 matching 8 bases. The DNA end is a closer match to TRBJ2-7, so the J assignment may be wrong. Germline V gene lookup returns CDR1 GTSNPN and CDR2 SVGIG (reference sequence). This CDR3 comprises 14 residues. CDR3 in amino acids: CAWSWVAGGYEQYF. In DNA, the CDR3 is TGTGCCTGGAGTTGGGTCGCGGGAGGTTACGAGCAGTACTTC.

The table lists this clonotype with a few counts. CDR3 coding DNA: TGTGCCAGCAGCTTAGTACAGGGGATTCGCACGGAAAAACTGTTTTTT. This encodes CASSLVQGIRTEKLFF. This chain uses TRBV7-2 with TRBJ1-4; TRBD1 matches 7 bases. CDR1 and CDR2 (germline): SGHTA, FQGNSA. Trimming at V came to 1 base and at J to 8 bases, leaving 10 bases not matched to a gene. This CDR3 is 16 amino acids long.

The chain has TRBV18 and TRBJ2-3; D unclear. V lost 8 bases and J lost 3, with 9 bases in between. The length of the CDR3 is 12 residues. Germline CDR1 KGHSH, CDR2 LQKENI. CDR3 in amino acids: CASADETDTQYF. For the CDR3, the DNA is TGTGCCAGCGCCGACGAGACAGATACGCAGTATTTT.

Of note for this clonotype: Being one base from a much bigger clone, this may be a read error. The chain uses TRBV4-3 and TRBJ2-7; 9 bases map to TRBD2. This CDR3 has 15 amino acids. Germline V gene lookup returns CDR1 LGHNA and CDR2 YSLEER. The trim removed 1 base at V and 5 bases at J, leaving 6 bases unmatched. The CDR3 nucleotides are TGCGCCAGCAGCCAAGGGGCTAGCGGGGCCGACGAGCAGTACTTC. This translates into CASSQGASGADEQYF.